This T cell receptor (beta chain) was observed in a study of shared clonotypes between healthy human individuals. Worth noting for this clone: Its antigen remains unknown.

Looked up from germline, CDR1 is KGHSH and CDR2 is LQKENI. The CDR3 runs to 16 residues. V dropped 2 bases and J dropped 0 bases, with 11 bases sitting between them. Original processing notes: Filtering differed, since immunoSEQ gave only junction sequences and no quality scores. Produced via immunoSEQ multiplex PCR; TCRdb's table is partial and in-frame only. V and J calls and clone size are given by that table; D and trimming were obtained from the DNA. This table holds around 1,100,000 clones, 60% to 85% found once. Study-wide results and limits: The sharing of 4.5% to 5% of naive CD4 clonotypes was seen across a handful of donors.

The specimen was memory CD4+ T cells from PBMCs. The subset: CD45RA-negative fraction. This chain links TRBV18 with TRBJ1-3; D ambiguous. This TCR derives from a man younger than 35 in good health. Some clones in this sample may be carry-over from other donors' samples. The CDR3 here is CASSPGPYYSGNTIYF. DNA for the CDR3: TGTGCCAGCTCACCAGGTCCTTACTACTCTGGAAACACCATATATTTT. The variable domain in full, completed from reference TRBV18 and TRBJ1-3, reads NAGVMQNPRHLVRRRGQEARLRCSPMKGHSHVYWYRQLPEEGLKFMVYLQKENIIDESGMPKERFSAEFPKEGPSILRIQQVVRGDSAAYFCASSPGPYYSGNTIYFGEGSWLTVV.